The rows below give T cell receptor beta chains drawn from one sample of a study of blood T cell repertoires in COVID-19. Only in-frame clones appear in the TCRdb table, and some are missing; sequencing was by immunoSEQ multiplex PCR. The sample gives over 85,000 clones, over 75% of which show up once; 4.9% is in the top ten. Specimen: peripheral blood. The receptors derive from a woman aged 80 or older with acute or convalescent COVID-19. Each CDR3 is given with its conserved first and last residue. The order of the fields is D gene, J gene, clone size, V gene, CDR3 DNA, CDR3 protein. The D gene is left open where the match is weak. A clone size is listed for some rows: how often the clone was seen (once, few, many), or a class if it is expanded.

. TRBJ2-2 once TRBV7-8 TGTGCCAGCAGCTTACCCCCTGGGGCGACCGGGGAGCTGTTTTTT CASSLPPGATGELFF
TRBD2 TRBJ2-1 . TRBV11-1 TGTGCCAGCAGCTCCGAGCGGGGTATCAATGAGCAGTTCTTC CASSSERGINEQFF
TRBD1 TRBJ1-1 once TRBV7-9 TGTGCCAGCAGCCTCCGACAGGGGGCGGCCGGGGTGATCTTT CASSLRQGAAGVIF
TRBD1 TRBJ1-5 few TRBV7-2 TGTGCCAGCAGCTTAGACAGGGGTTATCAGCCCCAGCATTTT CASSLDRGYQPQHF
. TRBJ1-2 few TRBV13 TGTGCCAGCAGCTTACCAGCTAACTATGGCTACACCTTC CASSLPANYGYTF
TRBD1 TRBJ1-2 . TRBV9 TGTGCCAGCAGCGTAGAGACAGGGGGCCACTATGGCTACACCTTC CASSVETGGHYGYTF
. TRBJ2-6 . TRBV5-5 TGTGCCAGCAGCTTGACAGGGCTAGGGAGAGGGGCCAACGTCCTGACTTTC CASSLTGLGRGANVLTF
. TRBJ1-1 . TRBV7-2 TGTGCCAGCAGCGGCCAGGCGGGGGCCCTACTTGAAGCTTTCTTT CASSGQAGALLEAFF
TRBD1 TRBJ1-3 . TRBV7-2 TGTGCCAGCAGCGTAAACAGGGGTGTTGGAAACACCATATATTTT CASSVNRGVGNTIYF
TRBD1 TRBJ1-1 . TRBV5-5 TGTGCCAGCAGCTTAGGACAGGGGAATAGGGTGACTGAAGCTTTCTTT CASSLGQGNRVTEAFF
. TRBJ1-1 . TRBV3-1/TRBV3-2 TGTGCCAGCAGCCAAGCAGGGAGGACTGAAGCTTTCTTT CASSQAGRTEAFF
TRBD2 TRBJ2-4 . TRBV7-9 TGTGCCAGCAGTTGGAGGGGAGGGAACTTGGCCAAAAACATTCAGTACTTC CASSWRGGNLAKNIQYF
TRBD1 TRBJ1-2 few TRBV2 TGTGCCAGCAGTGATAGCCCACAGGGGGCTTTTGGCTACACCTTC CASSDSPQGAFGYTF
TRBD2 TRBJ2-5 . TRBV5-1 TGCGCCAGCAGCCGCGGAACTAGCGGAGAAGAGACCCAGTACTTC CASSRGTSGEETQYF
TRBD1 TRBJ2-3 . TRBV24-1 TGTGCCACCAGTGACCCCCAGGGGGCAGATACGCAGTATTTT CATSDPQGADTQYF
. TRBJ1-1 . TRBV5-4 TGTGCCAGCAGCAGCAACCCGACAATCACGACTGAAGCTTTCTTT CASSSNPTITTEAFF
. TRBJ1-5 . TRBV7-2 TGTGCCAGCAGCTTAGAGTTCCGGGGTCTAAATCAGCCCCAGCATTTT CASSLEFRGLNQPQHF
. TRBJ2-1 . TRBV5-4 TGTGCCAGTGAGGGGGAGGGGTCCTACAATGAGCAGTTCTTC CASEGEGSYNEQFF
. TRBJ2-7 . TRBV5-4 TGTGCCAGCAGCTTATTTGGACGGGGCTACGAGCAGTACTTC CASSLFGRGYEQYF
. TRBJ1-4 . TRBV7-9 TGTGCCAGCAGCTTAGGAGTTGCGGGCCAGGATGAAAAACTGTTTTTT CASSLGVAGQDEKLFF
TRBD2 TRBJ2-3 . TRBV7-6 TGTGCCAGCAGCTTTTCGGGGGGTCCCACAGATACGCAGTATTTT CASSFSGGPTDTQYF
. TRBJ2-3 . TRBV4-2 TGTGCCAGCAGCCCCACCTGGGGAGCCGCGGATACGCAGTATTTT CASSPTWGAADTQYF